This entry is about one T cell receptor beta chain. Its antigen is currently unknown. Different DNA sequences within this sample yield the same CDR3. V was pared by 0 bases and J by 4 bases, with 1 base of the junction left unmatched. Germline V gene lookup returns CDR1 MNHEY and CDR2 SVGAGI. This CDR3 is built from 14 residues. Researchers ran the PCR with 60 Vbeta and 13 Jbeta primers. Assay used: immunoSEQ multiplex PCR; TCRdb lists only in-frame clones, some missing. The clone table shows approximately 110,000 clones, with the ten largest holding 3.7%. The data were taken from a study of cytomegalovirus exposure and HLA in healthy donors. About the study: Out of about 190 million T cells, an earlier analysis found some 120 million unique TCR beta sequences in total.

Study-level points and caveats: Sequence variants that were highly shared formed a cluster that was likely a sequencing artifact.

These donors counted as nominally healthy when sampled, but unrecorded immune exposures were likely. The rearrangement uses TRBV6-5 and TRBJ1-2, with TRBD1 identical over 8 bases. Sequenced material: PBMCs. The TCR was taken from a man under 40 in good health and CMV-seronegative. CDR3 loop: CASSYSTGGYGYTF. Written as DNA, the CDR3 is TGTGCCAGCAGTTACTCTACAGGGGGCTATGGCTACACCTTC.